This T cell receptor beta chain was sequenced in a study of control samples from healthy donors and cancer patients. TCRdb's copy holds only in-frame clones and misses some; the assay was immunoSEQ multiplex PCR. The sample contains about 160,000 clones, around 96% of which appear only once. Trimming stripped 3 bases from V and 4 bases from J, with 8 bases between. CDR1 is SGDLS, CDR2 YYNGEE, per germline. This CDR3 spans 14 amino acids. The specimen was blood. The receptor's source is a woman aged 25 to 39 in good health. V and J are TRBV9 and TRBJ1-6, with D hard to call. CDR3 nucleotide sequence: TGTGCCAGCAGCGCTGTCAGTTATAATTCACCCCTCCACTTT. Translation: CASSAVSYNSPLHF. The full variable domain, rest sourced from reference TRBV9 and TRBJ1-6, is DSGVTQTPKHLITATGQRVTLRCSPRSGDLSVYWYQQSLDQGLQFLIQYYNGEERAKGNILERFSAQQFPDLHSELNLSSLELGDSALYFCASSAVSYNSPLHFGNGTRLTVT.